The source of this T cell receptor (beta chain) is a study of OX40 agonist ivuxolimab in advanced cancers. The study's findings and limits: Certain nonresponders likewise exhibited a low normalized T-cell clonal expansion.

Autoimmune disease history or systemic immunosuppression was exclusionary. As regards this clone: What it recognizes is unknown.

The germline CDR1 and CDR2 sequences are SGHNT and YYREEE (reference sequence). Trimming stripped 5 bases from V and 0 bases from J, with 15 bases between. This CDR3 region has 16 residues. Sequencing used immunoSEQ multiplex PCR; TCRdb keeps in-frame clones, though not all of them. The sample has 80,000 or so clones, 90% to 95% seen once. The chain is built from TRBV5-4 and TRBJ1-5; a weak D match, TRBD1 (5 bases). The clonotype originates from an adult with an advanced solid tumor such as melanoma, head and neck, liver or kidney cancer. The material sequenced was CD4+ or CD8+ T cells sorted from blood, taken in a trial of the OX40 agonist ivuxolimab. The CDR3 is CASSSGGFDSNQPQHF. CDR3 coding DNA: TGTGCCAGCAGTTCCGGGGGATTTGATAGCAATCAGCCCCAGCATTTT.